The clone carrying this T cell receptor (beta chain) was seen a handful of times. What it binds is not known. This specimen comes from a study of T-cell memory formation after mild COVID-19. Study-level information: The study found TCR clusters largely donor specific. General study results and limits: Pre-infection memory held some responding clones, suggesting pre-existing cross-reactive T cells responded. CD4+ bias marked clones expanding day 15 to 37, unlike balanced contracting clones.

Trimming shortened V by 8 bases and J by 3 bases, and 17 bases separated the two germline ends. The CDR3 runs 14 residues. CDR1 is MNHEY and CDR2 is SVGAGI in the germline V gene. The 5'RACE method, run with constant-segment primers, produced TCR alpha and TCR beta cDNA libraries (carrying sample barcodes and UMIs). Each CDR3 protein gets one entry after TCRdb re-called the 5' RACE reads with MiXCR. Among 400,000 to 500,000 distinct CDR3 sequences, roughly 18% were seen once, and the ten largest hold around a fifth. This chain uses TRBV6-5 with TRBJ2-7; D gene uncertain. Specimen: PBMCs or a T cell subset sorted from them (not recorded which). This sequence originates from a man aged 18 to 30 who had mild COVID-19 (a few samples of this study predate the infection). Cell type and time point are not known. CDR3 amino acids: CASPPPRRIYEQYF. CDR3 sequence (DNA): TGTGCCAGCCCTCCTCCCCGTCGGATCTACGAGCAGTACTTC.